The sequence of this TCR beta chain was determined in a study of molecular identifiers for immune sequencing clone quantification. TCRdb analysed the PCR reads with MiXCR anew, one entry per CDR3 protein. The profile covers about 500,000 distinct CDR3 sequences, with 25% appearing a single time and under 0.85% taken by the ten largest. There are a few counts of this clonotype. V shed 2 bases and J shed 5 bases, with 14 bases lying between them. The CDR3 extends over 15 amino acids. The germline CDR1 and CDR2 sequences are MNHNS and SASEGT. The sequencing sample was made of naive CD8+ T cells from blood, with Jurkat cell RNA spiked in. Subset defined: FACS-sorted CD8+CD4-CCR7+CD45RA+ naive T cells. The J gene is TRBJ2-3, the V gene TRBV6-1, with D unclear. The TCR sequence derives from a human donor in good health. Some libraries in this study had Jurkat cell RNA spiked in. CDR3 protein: CASSETGWGLDTQYF. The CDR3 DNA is TGTGCCAGCAGTGAAACCGGGTGGGGTCTAGATACGCAGTATTTT.